One sample yielded the 21 T cell receptor beta chains listed below, sequenced in a study of naive and memory T cell subsets. Both TRBC1 and TRBC2 were covered by a beta constant-region primer of two equimolar oligonucleotides. The ligated cDNA underwent four PCR rounds using SP2 and nested alpha and beta constant-region primers. Each CDR3 protein gets one entry after TCRdb re-called the UMI-ligation and nested PCR reads with MiXCR. This sample has about 82,000 distinct CDR3 sequences, with over 8.5% found just once. The sequenced sample consisted of naive CD8+ T cells from blood. Source of these receptors: a human donor in good health.

The CDR3, as DNA: TGTGCCAGCAGTTACTCGAATAGAGGCAATCAGCCCCAGCATTTT. Encoded protein: CASSYSNRGNQPQHF. J is TRBJ1-5 and V is TRBV6-2 or TRBV6-3; D unresolved. The CDR3 runs to 15 residues. The germline gives CDR1 MNHEY, CDR2 SVGEGT. With 0 bases removed from V and 2 bases from J, the gap between germline ends came to 8 bases.

This chain connects TRBV28 to TRBJ2-3; tentatively, D is TRBD2 (5 bases). Trimming shortened V by 3 bases and J by 4 bases, and 14 bases separated the two germline ends. Germline values: CDR1 MDHEN, CDR2 SYDVKM. The length of the CDR3 is 15 residues. This CDR3 reads CASSFPGTLADTQYF. The CDR3 nucleotides are TGTGCCAGCAGTTTCCCGGGAACCCTCGCAGATACGCAGTATTTT.

This clonotype was recorded a few times. V is TRBV7-9 and J is TRBJ2-3, with unresolved D. V was shortened by 1 base and J by 0 bases, with 8 bases between the two germline ends. Germline V CDR1 and CDR2: SEHNR, FQNEAQ (reference sequence). This CDR3 comprises 15 residues. CDR3 protein: CASSLEDGSTDTQYF. The DNA for the CDR3 is TGTGCCAGCAGCTTAGAGGACGGGAGCACAGATACGCAGTATTTT.

The genes are TRBV7-6 and TRBJ2-7; D gene unclear. The germline V gene encodes CDR1 SGHVS and CDR2 FNYEAQ. With 2 bases removed from V and 2 bases from J, the gap between germline ends came to 16 bases. This CDR3 has 16 residues. Here the CDR3 reads CASSLIVQQPTYEQYF. Here the CDR3 DNA reads TGTGCCAGCAGCTTAATCGTCCAACAGCCTACCTACGAGCAGTACTTC.

This clonotype was counted at least ten times. V gene TRBV27 combines with J gene TRBJ1-4; D ambiguous. The CDR3 loop spans 17 amino acids. The V gene's germline CDR1 is MNHEY and CDR2 SMNVEV (reference sequence). With 5 bases removed from V and 3 bases from J, the gap between germline ends came to 19 bases. The CDR3 DNA reads TGTGCCAGCAGTCTACTCCCGGACCGGTCGGCTAATGAAAAACTGTTTTTT. Translating gives CASSLLPDRSANEKLFF.

This clonotype was counted ten times or more. The chain links TRBV20-1 to TRBJ2-7; D gene uncertain. From germline, CDR1 is DFQATT and CDR2 SNEGSKA (reference sequence). The length of the CDR3 is 16 residues. V lost 3 bases and J lost 3, with 21 bases in between. This CDR3 is CSASSLEATIIYEQYF. In DNA, the CDR3 is TGCAGTGCTAGCTCCTTAGAGGCTACCATCATCTACGAGCAGTACTTC.

In its sample, this clonotype was seen once. The chain uses TRBV3-1 and TRBJ2-2; D is uncertain. There are 12 residues in the CDR3. The germline V gene has CDR1 LGHDT and CDR2 YNNKEL (reference sequence). V lost 1 base and J lost 5, with 2 bases in between. CDR3 nucleotides: TGTGCCAGCAGCCAAGTAACCGGGGAGCTGTTTTTT. Protein product: CASSQVTGELFF.

This sequence joins TRBV9 and TRBJ2-2; D call uncertain. Germline loops: CDR1 SGDLS, CDR2 YYNGEE. This CDR3 spans 14 amino acids. Trimming pared 3 bases from V and 0 bases from J, leaving 6 bases between. Here the CDR3 reads CASSDRANTGELFF. The CDR3, as DNA: TGTGCCAGCAGCGACAGAGCGAACACCGGGGAGCTGTTTTTT.

This clonotype was detected a few times. V and J are TRBV7-8 and TRBJ2-7, with D hard to call. The germline CDR1 and CDR2 sequences are SGHVS and FQNEAQ. The CDR3 is made up of 14 amino acids. V was shortened by 1 base and J by 5 bases, with 12 bases between the two germline ends. This CDR3 is CASSLELRWDEQYF. The CDR3 coding sequence is TGTGCCAGCAGCTTAGAATTGAGGTGGGACGAGCAGTACTTC.

This clonotype was counted ten times or more. This rearrangement joins TRBV29-1 to TRBJ1-1; perhaps TRBD1 as D (5 bases). This CDR3 is 14 amino acids long. The V and J ends lost 3 bases and 1 base respectively, with 12 bases between them. Germline V gene data show CDR1 as SQVTM and CDR2 as ANQGSEA. CDR3 coding DNA: TGCAGCGTTGACAGTTCAGGGTGGAACACTGAAGCTTTCTTT. The encoded protein is CSVDSSGWNTEAFF.

As DNA, the CDR3 is TGTGCCAGCAGCTCCCGGGACACCCCTTCCTACGAGCAGTACTTC. This gives the protein CASSSRDTPSYEQYF. The V call is TRBV7-9, the J call TRBJ2-7, with D maybe TRBD1 (6 bases). Germline V gene data show CDR1 as SEHNR and CDR2 as FQNEAQ (reference sequence). The V end was cut by 4 bases, the J end by 1 base, with 14 bases between. This CDR3 is built from 15 residues.

This clonotype was seen a few times. The V gene is TRBV29-1, the J gene TRBJ2-7; possibly TRBD1 for D (5 bases). V was pared by 3 bases and J by 0 bases, with 12 bases between. Germline V lookup: CDR1 SQVTM, CDR2 ANQGSEA. The CDR3 runs to 14 residues. CDR3 loop: CSVEDRTTSYEQYF. In DNA form, the CDR3 reads TGCAGCGTTGAGGACCGGACAACCTCCTACGAGCAGTACTTC.

This clonotype occurred many times. This sequence joins TRBV5-6 and TRBJ2-5; no definite D call. From germline, CDR1 is SGHDT and CDR2 YYEEEE. The CDR3 is made up of 14 amino acids. V lost 4 bases, J lost 1 base, and 11 bases lay in between. The CDR3 bases are TGTGCCAGCAGCGGTCCCAGTCTCCAAGAGACCCAGTACTTC. It translates to CASSGPSLQETQYF.

This rearrangement joins TRBV28 to TRBJ2-2; weak D call: TRBD2 (5 bases). V was cut by 6 bases and J by 4 bases, with 18 bases left in between. This CDR3 is built from 16 residues. Germline CDR1 is MDHEN and CDR2 is SYDVKM. CDR3 region: CASSPLDGIRTGELFF. The CDR3 nucleotides read TGTGCCAGCAGCCCACTAGACGGCATCCGCACCGGGGAGCTGTTTTTT.

In this sample, this clonotype turned up many times. The V call is TRBV29-1, the J call TRBJ2-7, with D possibly TRBD2 on 6 matching bases. CDR3 length equals 13 residues. Between the trimmed V and J ends, which lost 4 bases and 6 bases, there was a span of 16 bases. Germline V gene lookup returns CDR1 SQVTM and CDR2 ANQGSEA. CDR3 coding DNA: TGCAGCGTTGTACGTCTAGCGAGCGGCGAGCAGTACTTC. It codes for CSVVRLASGEQYF.

The J gene is TRBJ2-7, the V gene TRBV5-1, with D unresolved. The CDR3 has 14 residues. V was pared by 0 bases and J by 0 bases, with 7 bases between. Germline V gene sequence: CDR1 SGHRS, CDR2 YFSETQ. The chain's CDR3 is CASSLEWNSYEQYF. The CDR3 coding sequence is TGCGCCAGCAGCTTGGAATGGAACTCCTACGAGCAGTACTTC.

This clonotype was found a few times. V gene TRBV28 combines with J gene TRBJ2-1; D is possibly TRBD2 (6 bases). Deletions cut 1 base from V and 4 bases from J, with 14 bases between. CDR1 and CDR2 from the germline V gene are MDHEN and SYDVKM. The CDR3 consists of 16 residues. CDR3 sequence: CASSLYRGRTYNEQFF. In nucleotides, the CDR3 is TGTGCCAGCAGTTTATATCGGGGGAGGACGTACAATGAGCAGTTCTTC.

Details on this clonotype: Possible read error: a much larger clone is one base away. The chain employs TRBV12-3 or TRBV12-4 and TRBJ2-6, with D tentatively TRBD1 or TRBD2 (5 bases each). Trimming pared 9 bases from V and 1 base from J, leaving 19 bases between. CDR3 length equals 17 residues. For the CDR3, the DNA is TGTGCCAGGGATGGGGACCCCGCAGGGTCTGGGGCCAACGTCCTGACTTTC. As protein: CARDGDPAGSGANVLTF.

The CDR3 protein is CAWSHTRPEQYF. The DNA of the CDR3 is TGTGCCTGGAGTCATACTAGGCCCGAGCAGTACTTC. This sequence joins TRBV30 and TRBJ2-7; possibly TRBD2 for D (5 bases). This CDR3 is 12 amino acids long. The V end was cut by 2 bases, the J end by 6 bases, with 11 bases between. Germline V gives CDR1 GTSNPN, CDR2 SVGIG (reference sequence).

The chain joins TRBV20-1 to TRBJ2-3; 16 bases agree with TRBD2. The trim removed 5 bases at V and 5 bases at J, leaving 13 bases unmatched. This CDR3 region has 18 residues. Germline V lookup: CDR1 DFQATT, CDR2 SNEGSKA (reference sequence). This CDR3 is CSAVPGTSGRAYIDTQYF. The CDR3 DNA reads TGCAGTGCTGTGCCCGGGACTAGCGGGAGGGCCTATATAGATACGCAGTATTTT.

This clonotype was observed a few times. V is TRBV5-6 and J is TRBJ1-1, with no clear D. The CDR3 sequence is 14 residues long. Germline V gene sequence: CDR1 SGHDT, CDR2 YYEEEE. Trimming shortened V by 1 base and J by 3 bases, and 10 bases separated the two germline ends. CDR3 amino acids: CASSLMRKDTEAFF. CDR3 DNA sequence: TGTGCCAGCAGCTTGATGCGGAAGGACACTGAAGCTTTCTTT.